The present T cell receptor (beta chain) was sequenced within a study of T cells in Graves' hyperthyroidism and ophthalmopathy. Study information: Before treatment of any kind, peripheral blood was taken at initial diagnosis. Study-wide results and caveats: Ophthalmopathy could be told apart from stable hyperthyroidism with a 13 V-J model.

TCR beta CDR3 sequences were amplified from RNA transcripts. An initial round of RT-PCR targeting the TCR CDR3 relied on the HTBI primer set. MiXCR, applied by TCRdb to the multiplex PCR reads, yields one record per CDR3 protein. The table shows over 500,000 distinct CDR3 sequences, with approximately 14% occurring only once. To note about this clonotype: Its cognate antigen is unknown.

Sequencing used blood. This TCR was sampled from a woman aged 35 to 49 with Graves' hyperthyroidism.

The CDR3 loop is CASSWGTKSSYNEQFF. In DNA, the CDR3 is TGTGCCAGCAGCTGGGGGACAAAGAGCTCCTACAATGAGCAGTTCTTC. The chain is built from TRBV5-4 and TRBJ2-1, with D perhaps TRBD1 (6 bases). Trimming removed 3 bases at V and 0 bases at J, with 13 bases between. This CDR3 has 16 residues. Germline CDR1 SGHNT, CDR2 YYREEE (reference sequence).